The next 21 T cell receptor beta chains were all read from a single sample in a study of untreated major depressive disorder. Generated by immunoSEQ multiplex PCR, the TCRdb table keeps only in-frame clones and is missing some. The data show about 25,000 clones, roughly nine tenths seen once. Study-wide results and limits: CD4+ T cells from depressed patients used TRBV05-01 (Vbeta 5.1) more often than controls.

Their cognate antigens are unknown. Specimen: CD4+ T cells from PBMCs. These receptors all stem from a woman younger than 45 with major depressive disorder.

This chain uses TRBV15 with TRBJ2-7; TRBD2 agrees at 10 bases. Germline V gene sequence: CDR1 LNHNV, CDR2 YYDKDF (reference sequence). V lost 1 base, J lost 6 bases, and 9 bases stayed unmatched. The CDR3 sequence is 16 residues long. The CDR3 DNA reads TGTGCCACCAGCAGAGGGGCTAGCGGGAGTTCTGGCGAGCAGTACTTC. Translating it yields CATSRGASGSSGEQYF.

The genes are TRBV7-8 and TRBJ1-4; D uncertain. Between the trimmed V and J ends, which lost 1 base and 5 bases, there was a span of 8 bases. The length of the CDR3 is 14 residues. Looked up from germline, CDR1 is SGHVS and CDR2 is FQNEAQ. The chain's CDR3 is CASSLGTANEKLFF. CDR3 DNA sequence: TGTGCCAGCAGCTTAGGGACGGCAAATGAAAAACTGTTTTTT.

The gene calls are TRBV10-3 and TRBJ1-1; D remains ambiguous. The CDR3 totals 12 residues. Trimming removed 9 bases from V and 1 base from J, with 9 bases in between. From germline, CDR1 is ENHRY and CDR2 SYGVKD. CDR3 nucleotides: TGTGCCATACAGACAAGGAACACTGAAGCTTTCTTT. Translating it yields CAIQTRNTEAFF.

This chain connects TRBV4-3 to TRBJ1-5; 8 bases align to TRBD1. The J segment lost 4 bases and the V segment lost 1 base, leaving 12 bases of the junction unmatched. CDR1 is LGHNA and CDR2 is YSLEER in the germline V gene. This CDR3 comprises 18 residues. In DNA form, the CDR3 reads TGCGCCAGCAGCCAAGTAGCCCAATCAGGGACAGGAAATCAGCCCCAGCATTTT. The encoded protein is CASSQVAQSGTGNQPQHF.

The V and J genes are TRBV20-1 and TRBJ2-5; D is unresolved. Germline-derived CDR1 and CDR2 are DFQATT and SNEGSKA (reference sequence). The CDR3 runs 11 residues. The DNA of the CDR3 is TGCAGCTCAGACCTAAAAGAGACCCAGTACTTC. The encoded protein is CSSDLKETQYF.

The chain is built from TRBV6-5 and TRBJ1-2, with D unresolved. This CDR3 is built from 13 residues. V lost 5 bases to trimming and J lost 3 bases, with 10 bases between them. Looked up from germline, CDR1 is MNHEY and CDR2 is SVGAGI. In DNA, the CDR3 is TGTGCCAGCAGTCTGGACCGGGACTATGGCTACACCTTC. This gives the protein CASSLDRDYGYTF.

A single count supports this clone. The J gene is TRBJ2-3, the V gene TRBV7-2, with a possible D match to TRBD2 (6 bases). This CDR3 contains 15 residues. CDR1 SGHTA and CDR2 FQGNSA come from the germline V gene. V shed 8 bases and J shed 3 bases, with 18 bases lying between them. The DNA for the CDR3 is TGTGCCAGCCAATGGGGCGGGGTGGGTACAGATACGCAGTATTTT. Translating it yields CASQWGGVGTDTQYF.

The V and J genes are TRBV5-6 and TRBJ1-4; perhaps TRBD1 as D (6 bases). This CDR3 is built from 16 residues. With 1 base removed from V and 0 bases from J, the gap between germline ends came to 10 bases. CDR1 SGHDT and CDR2 YYEEEE come from the germline V gene. CDR3 residues: CASSLMGGSTNEKLFF. Here the CDR3 DNA reads TGTGCCAGCAGCTTGATGGGGGGCTCAACTAATGAAAAACTGTTTTTT.

V usage is TRBV12-5 and J usage is TRBJ2-1; no firm D call. Per the germline V gene, CDR1 is LGHNT and CDR2 is FRNRAP. V lost 7 bases to trimming and J lost 1 base, with 11 bases between them. The CDR3 contains 14 residues. The CDR3 sequence is CASEENLSYNEQFF. CDR3 DNA sequence: TGTGCTAGTGAAGAAAACCTATCCTACAATGAGCAGTTCTTC.

The rearrangement links TRBV7-9 to TRBJ1-5, with D perhaps matching TRBD1 (6 bases). Germline CDR1 and CDR2: SEHNR and FQNEAQ (reference sequence). V dropped 4 bases and J dropped 4 bases, with 20 bases sitting between them. The CDR3 runs to 17 residues. As DNA, the CDR3 is TGTGCCAGCAGCTCCTGGGTTGGGGGCCGGGGGAATCAGCCCCAGCATTTT. Protein sequence: CASSSWVGGRGNQPQHF.

In DNA, the CDR3 is TGCAGCGTTGAGGAGGGGACAGGAGCCTCTGAAGCTTTCTTT. Translation gives CSVEEGTGASEAFF. This sequence joins TRBV29-1 and TRBJ1-1; 8 bases fit TRBD1. Germline CDR1 is SQVTM and CDR2 is ANQGSEA. V was pared by 3 bases and J by 6 bases, with 9 bases of the junction left unmatched. There are 14 residues in the CDR3. Filled out from reference TRBV29-1 and TRBJ1-1, the complete variable domain reads SAVISQKPSRDICQRGTSLTIQCQVDSQVTMMFWYRQQPGQSLTLIATANQGSEATYESGFVIDKFPISRPNLTFSTLTVSNMSPEDSSIYLCSVEEGTGASEAFFGQGTRLTVV.

The chain couples TRBV18 to TRBJ1-3; D is uncertain. There are 19 residues in the CDR3. Germline loops: CDR1 KGHSH, CDR2 LQKENI. Trimming left V 0 bases short and J 0 bases short, with 18 bases between. The CDR3 nucleotides read TGTGCCAGCTCACCACCGAATATTGCCGGGATGGTCTCTGGAAACACCATATATTTT. It specifies CASSPPNIAGMVSGNTIYF.

V gene TRBV2 combines with J gene TRBJ1-3; no reliable D call. The germline gives CDR1 SNHLY, CDR2 FYNNEI. V lost 4 bases and J lost 4, with 8 bases in between. The CDR3 spans 13 residues. CDR3 in DNA: TGTGCCAGCAGTGGGACCGAAGGAAACACCATATATTTT. It codes for CASSGTEGNTIYF.

CDR3 region: CATSFADYNEQFF. For the CDR3, the DNA is TGTGCCACCAGCTTCGCTGACTACAATGAGCAGTTCTTC. V gene TRBV15 combines with J gene TRBJ2-1; D ambiguous. This CDR3 region has 13 residues. V was shortened by 5 bases and J by 3 bases, with 8 bases between the two germline ends. Germline-derived CDR1 and CDR2 are LNHNV and YYDKDF (reference sequence).

The chain recombines TRBV9 with TRBJ2-2; 7 bases are shared with TRBD1. The CDR3 is 16 residues long. Germline lookup yields CDR1 SGDLS and CDR2 YYNGEE. The ends lost 3 bases at V and 4 bases at J; junction bases unmatched: 9. CDR3 DNA sequence: TGTGCCAGCAGCGAGTACAGGGGTACTGGCACCGGGGAGCTGTTTTTT. This codes for CASSEYRGTGTGELFF.

The chain links TRBV5-1 to TRBJ2-7; 13 bases are shared with TRBD2. Unmatched junction bases numbered 6, after V lost 4 bases and J lost 2 bases. The CDR3 is 16 amino acids. CDR1 and CDR2 from the germline V gene are SGHRS and YFSETQ. CDR3 coding DNA: TGCGCCAGCAGCCTGACTAGCGGGGGGCTTACCTACGAGCAGTACTTC. Encoded protein: CASSLTSGGLTYEQYF.

This chain links TRBV29-1 with TRBJ2-5; 7 bases map to TRBD1. Trimming took 4 bases from V and 2 from J; bases not matched to a gene: 7. The CDR3 has 14 amino acids. Germline V gene sequence: CDR1 SQVTM, CDR2 ANQGSEA. The CDR3 loop is CSVVDRAPQETQYF. In nucleotides, the CDR3 is TGCAGCGTTGTAGACAGGGCACCGCAAGAGACCCAGTACTTC.

This clone appeared a single time. The rearrangement links TRBV18 to TRBJ2-7; D remains ambiguous. The CDR3 is 14 residues long. The germline V gene encodes CDR1 KGHSH and CDR2 LQKENI. V gave up 0 bases and J gave up 5 bases, with 11 bases separating them. The CDR3, as DNA: TGTGCCAGCTCACCACCGATGGGTGGCCACGAGCAGTACTTC. Its translation: CASSPPMGGHEQYF. The full variable domain, rest sourced from reference TRBV18 and TRBJ2-7, is NAGVMQNPRHLVRRRGQEARLRCSPMKGHSHVYWYRQLPEEGLKFMVYLQKENIIDESGMPKERFSAEFPKEGPSILRIQQVVRGDSAAYFCASSPPMGGHEQYFGPGTRLTVT.

The V gene is TRBV5-6, the J gene TRBJ1-2, with D perhaps matching TRBD1 (5 bases). CDR3 size: 15 residues. CDR1 SGHDT and CDR2 YYEEEE come from the germline V gene. V shed 2 bases and J shed 4 bases, with 15 bases lying between them. The CDR3 sequence: CASSLPQGGLYGYTF. The CDR3 bases are TGTGCCAGCAGCTTACCCCAGGGAGGCCTCTATGGCTACACCTTC.

The J gene is TRBJ2-2, the V gene TRBV27; 8 nucleotides agree with TRBD1. Germline CDR1 and CDR2: MNHEY and SMNVEV (reference sequence). This CDR3 is 16 amino acids long. Germline trimming cut 6 bases from V and 5 bases from J; bases unmatched to any gene: 11. The CDR3 DNA is TGTGCCAGCAGCGTAGCGGACAGGGCGTATACCGGGGAGCTGTTTTTT. This encodes CASSVADRAYTGELFF.

The chain recombines TRBV7-9 with TRBJ2-3; D not certain. Trimming removed 5 bases from V and 5 bases from J, with 5 bases in between. Germline lookup yields CDR1 SEHNR and CDR2 FQNEAQ (reference sequence). The CDR3 has 11 amino acids. The DNA of the CDR3 is TGTGCCAGCAGCCGAAAAGATACGCAGTATTTT. Translation gives CASSRKDTQYF.